Listed below are T cell receptor beta chains from one sample, sequenced in a study of blood T cell repertoires in COVID-19. Sequencing used immunoSEQ multiplex PCR; TCRdb keeps in-frame clones, though not all of them. The data hold fewer than 250,000 clones, with roughly nine tenths observed a single time. Sequenced material: peripheral blood. The receptors were sampled from a man aged 35 to 55 with acute or convalescent COVID-19. Both conserved end residues are part of each CDR3. A D gene is named only where the DNA matches it firmly. Clone size is shown for a subset of rows, as once, few, many or a class of expanded clone.

cdr3_nt,cdr3_aa,j_call,clone_size,v_call,d_call
TGTGCCAGCTCACCCTCCGACAGGGGGCGCACCGGGGAGCTGTTTTTT,CASSPSDRGRTGELFF,TRBJ2-2,.,TRBV18,TRBD1
TGTGCCAGCAGCGCTACCGGACAGGGGGAGGATCAGCCCCAGCATTTT,CASSATGQGEDQPQHF,TRBJ1-5,.,TRBV5-6,TRBD1
TGTGCCACCAGTGATTGGGGGACAGTGGCTAGCGATCACTCCTACAATGAGCAGTTCTTC,CATSDWGTVASDHSYNEQFF,TRBJ2-1,once,TRBV24-1,.
TGTGCCAGTGTGCGGGATGCAAGCGTTAACTATGGCTACACCTTC,CASVRDASVNYGYTF,TRBJ1-2,.,TRBV19,.
TGCAGCGTTGTGGCACAGAACTACGAGCAGTACTTC,CSVVAQNYEQYF,TRBJ2-7,.,TRBV29-1,.
TGTGCCAGCAGCGCCAGCTACGCAGGGGGAGTAAGGCCAGATACGCAGTATTTT,CASSASYAGGVRPDTQYF,TRBJ2-3,once,TRBV7-9,TRBD1
TGTGCCAGCAGCGCGCTAGCGGGAGTGAACGAGCAGTACTTC,CASSALAGVNEQYF,TRBJ2-7,.,TRBV9,TRBD2
TGTGCCAGCAGACTAGCGGGAGGGCCCTACAATGAGCAGTTCTTC,CASRLAGGPYNEQFF,TRBJ2-1,few,TRBV28,TRBD2
TGTGCCAGCAGTTCAGGGATACACTCTGGAAACACCATATATTTT,CASSSGIHSGNTIYF,TRBJ1-3,few,TRBV27,.
TGTGCCAGCAGCCAGAGCTTCGCGCCTACGCAGTATTTT,CASSQSFAPTQYF,TRBJ2-3,.,TRBV3-1/TRBV3-2,.
TGTGCCAGTAGTAGACAGGGGGCCAACGAGCAGTACTTC,CASSRQGANEQYF,TRBJ2-7,.,TRBV19,TRBD1
TGTGCCTGGACTGGGGGGGGCGCAGATACGCAGTATTTT,CAWTGGGADTQYF,TRBJ2-3,.,TRBV30,.
TGTGCCAGCAGTGAGGACCCGGGAGGCTACACCTTC,CASSEDPGGYTF,TRBJ1-2,.,TRBV2,.
TGTGCCTGGAGTACCCTAGCGGGGTCCTTGGAGCAGTTCTTC,CAWSTLAGSLEQFF,TRBJ2-1,.,TRBV30,TRBD2
TGTGCCAGCAGCCTCCGGGGGAATCAGCCCCAGCATTTT,CASSLRGNQPQHF,TRBJ1-5,.,TRBV12-3/TRBV12-4,.
TGTGCCAGCAGTTTAACGAGCCATCAGCCCCAGCATTTT,CASSLTSHQPQHF,TRBJ1-5,.,TRBV27,.
TGCGCCAGCAGCCGAGGGCTAGCGGGGGGGCCAGGTTTCGAGACCCAGTACTTC,CASSRGLAGGPGFETQYF,TRBJ2-5,.,TRBV5-1,TRBD2
TGTGCCAGCTCACCAACCCTGGACAGGAACATTCAGTACTTC,CASSPTLDRNIQYF,TRBJ2-4,.,TRBV18,TRBD1
TGTGCCAGCCGACTCACTAGCGGGGGGGCCCTAAGAGAGTCGCAGTATTTT,CASRLTSGGALRESQYF,TRBJ2-3,.,TRBV2,TRBD2
TGTGCCAGCAGTGACTCCGACCCCAGGTTGTGGGCTAATGAAAAACTGTTTTTT,CASSDSDPRLWANEKLFF,TRBJ1-4,.,TRBV6-4,.
TGTGCCAGCAGAGATGGGACTAGTTTTTCCTACGAGCAGTACTTC,CASRDGTSFSYEQYF,TRBJ2-7,.,TRBV13,TRBD2
TGTGCCAGTAGTATTCCTGGGGGCAATTCACCCCTCCACTTT,CASSIPGGNSPLHF,TRBJ1-6,.,TRBV19,.
TGCGCCAGCAGCCGGCCTGGACAGATTGAAGCTTTCTTT,CASSRPGQIEAFF,TRBJ1-1,.,TRBV23-1,.
TGCAGCGTTGACGGTTGGACAGTAAGGGGCAAGGGCTACACCTTC,CSVDGWTVRGKGYTF,TRBJ1-2,.,TRBV29-1,.
TGTGCCAGCAGTCACCCCCGGGATGTAGCCTACAATGAGCAGTTCTTC,CASSHPRDVAYNEQFF,TRBJ2-1,.,TRBV7-4,.
TGTGCCAGCAGCTTGGGATCCGCGGGCAATCAGCCCCAGCATTTT,CASSLGSAGNQPQHF,TRBJ1-5,.,TRBV5-6,.
TGTGCCAGTAGTTCGCGGGGGCAGGGAAACACAGATACGCAGTATTTT,CASSSRGQGNTDTQYF,TRBJ2-3,.,TRBV19,.
TGTGCCAGCAGCTTGGTCGGCACAGGGGACTATGGCTACACCTTC,CASSLVGTGDYGYTF,TRBJ1-2,.,TRBV5-4,TRBD1
TGTGCCAGCAGCCAAGCGGCAGGCCTATACCCTCGGACCCAGTACTTC,CASSQAAGLYPRTQYF,TRBJ2-5,.,TRBV3-1/TRBV3-2,.
TGTGCCACCAGCAGAGATCTAGGGGGCACTGAAGCTTTCTTT,CATSRDLGGTEAFF,TRBJ1-1,.,TRBV15,.
TGTGCCAGCAGCCTACTAGCGGGAATTACAGATACGCAGTATTTT,CASSLLAGITDTQYF,TRBJ2-3,few,TRBV6-5,TRBD2
TGTGCCAGTAGTATAAGAGTGGAACTGTTTTTT,CASSIRVELFF,TRBJ1-4,.,TRBV19,.
TGCGCCAGCAGCTTGGCTGGGGAGGTTACGCAGTATTTT,CASSLAGEVTQYF,TRBJ2-3,few,TRBV5-1,.
TGTGCCAGCAGTGCGCCGAGGGGGGGACTAGCGGGCTTCACAGATACGCAGTATTTT,CASSAPRGGLAGFTDTQYF,TRBJ2-3,.,TRBV6-1,TRBD2
TGTGCCAGCTCACCAGAGGAATACGAGCAGTACTTC,CASSPEEYEQYF,TRBJ2-7,.,TRBV18,.
TGTGCCTGGAGTAATAGATTGCGGTATGGCTACACCTTC,CAWSNRLRYGYTF,TRBJ1-2,once,TRBV30,.
TGTGCCAGCAGCCAAAGCCCCGGGACTAGCGGGAGAAAATACAATGAGCAGTTCTTC,CASSQSPGTSGRKYNEQFF,TRBJ2-1,.,TRBV4-2,TRBD2
TGTGCCAGCAGCGTAGCTACGGGAGTCTACAATGAGCAGTTCTTC,CASSVATGVYNEQFF,TRBJ2-1,once,TRBV9,.
TGTGCCAGCAGCGCTAACCCGGGACTACCTTACACCGGGGAGCTGTTTTTT,CASSANPGLPYTGELFF,TRBJ2-2,.,TRBV9,TRBD2
TGCGCCAGCAGCTCCCGGACAGACACTAGCACAGATACGCAGTATTTT,CASSSRTDTSTDTQYF,TRBJ2-3,.,TRBV5-1,.
TGTGCCAGCGGGAGGGACTTCTACACCGGGGAGCTGTTTTTT,CASGRDFYTGELFF,TRBJ2-2,.,TRBV6-5,TRBD2
TGTGCCTGGAGCACAGGGGCCTACTCTGGGGCCAACGTCCTGACTTTC,CAWSTGAYSGANVLTF,TRBJ2-6,once,TRBV30,TRBD1
TGTGCCAGCAGTGAAGGGTTAGGCAGCCCTAGGCAGTTCTTC,CASSEGLGSPRQFF,TRBJ2-1,.,TRBV6-1,.
TGCGCCAGCAGCCTGAAACAGGGGGCCCGGCTCCCTAATGAAAAACTGTTTTTT,CASSLKQGARLPNEKLFF,TRBJ1-4,.,TRBV5-1,TRBD1
TGTGCCAGCAGTTTATCGGTTACAGGGGGGAGGAACACTGAAGCTTTCTTT,CASSLSVTGGRNTEAFF,TRBJ1-1,.,TRBV27,TRBD1